This T cell receptor (beta chain) emerged from a study of blood T cell repertoires in COVID-19. Clones were sequenced by immunoSEQ multiplex PCR, and TCRdb holds only the in-frame ones, with some missing. The sample contains 150,000 to 200,000 clones, 80% to 90% of which appear only once. The specimen sequenced was PBMCs or T cells enriched from blood (not recorded which). The clonotype originates from a woman between 18 and 29 years old who had recovered from COVID-19.

The CDR3 DNA sequence: TGTGCCACCAGCAGAGAGGGCGGGACCCCCAGCGTCCTGACTTTC. Translated, it gives CATSREGGTPSVLTF. V and J are TRBV15 and TRBJ2-6; D is perhaps TRBD2 (6 bases). The CDR3 spans 15 residues. Germline assignment: CDR1 LNHNV and CDR2 YYDKDF (reference sequence). The germline V and J ends were trimmed by 0 bases and 12 bases, with 15 bases remaining between them. Complete variable domain (other parts from reference TRBV15 and TRBJ2-6): DAMVIQNPRYQVTQFGKPVTLSCSQTLNHNVMYWYQQKSSQAPKLLFHYYDKDFNNEADTPDNFQSRRPNTSFCFLDIRSPGLGDTAMYLCATSREGGTPSVLTFGAGSRLTVL.